The rows below give T cell receptor beta chains drawn from one sample of a study of blood T cell repertoires in COVID-19. Libraries were prepared by immunoSEQ multiplex PCR; TCRdb keeps only in-frame clonotypes and omits some of them. The repertoire consists of around 250,000 clones, with roughly nine tenths occurring once and the leading ten covering 0.95% to 1.5%. Sequences were obtained from PBMCs or T cells enriched from blood (not recorded which). These receptors were obtained from a human donor in a cohort exposed to, infected with or recovered from COVID-19 (not recorded which). The donor label of this sample is uncertain. Both conserved end residues are part of each CDR3. A D gene is named only where the DNA matches it firmly.

TRBV19	.	TRBJ2-2	TGTGCCAGTAGTATAGGGCGGGACACCGGGGAGCTGTTTTTT	CASSIGRDTGELFF
TRBV28	.	TRBJ2-2	TGTGCCAGCAGTTTATCTATGAACACCGGGGAGCTGTTTTTT	CASSLSMNTGELFF
TRBV4-2	.	TRBJ2-2	TGTGCCAGCAGCCAAGACCACCTAGAGACCACCGGGGAGCTGTTTTTT	CASSQDHLETTGELFF
TRBV6-6	.	TRBJ1-3	TGTGCCAGCAGTTACTCCCAGACTGGAAACACCATATATTTT	CASSYSQTGNTIYF
TRBV24-1	TRBD2	TRBJ2-3	TGTGCCACCAGTAGCGGGGCCAGCACAGATACGCAGTATTTT	CATSSGASTDTQYF
TRBV10-2	TRBD2	TRBJ2-3	TGCGCCAGCAGTGGGCCGGGGGGGGCGGTCGTAGATACGCAGTATTTT	CASSGPGGAVVDTQYF
TRBV5-6	.	TRBJ1-5	TGTGCCAGCAGCTCCCTGGGAGGCGGATTTCAGCCCCAGCATTTT	CASSSLGGGFQPQHF
TRBV10-2	.	TRBJ2-1	TGCGCCAGCAGTGATCCCGGGACTTACGGCTACAATGAGCAGTTCTTC	CASSDPGTYGYNEQFF
TRBV3-1/TRBV3-2	TRBD2	TRBJ2-1	TGTGCCAGCAGCCCCCTGGGACTAGCGGACAACGCTGGCGAGCAGTTCTTC	CASSPLGLADNAGEQFF
TRBV28	.	TRBJ2-7	TGTGCCAGCACCTCAGACAGGTTTGGGCTGGGGGAGCAGTACTTC	CASTSDRFGLGEQYF
TRBV3-1/TRBV3-2	.	TRBJ2-2	TGTGCCAGCAGCCAGTTCGCGCGGGGCGGGGAGCTGTTTTTT	CASSQFARGGELFF
TRBV7-9	.	TRBJ1-1	TGTGCCAGCAGCTTAGCACAGGTTAACACTGAAGCTTTCTTT	CASSLAQVNTEAFF
TRBV5-6	TRBD1	TRBJ2-1	TGTGCCAGCAGCTTCGAACTAACAGGGGGCGCGGGAAATGAGCAGTTCTTC	CASSFELTGGAGNEQFF
TRBV3-1/TRBV3-2	TRBD2	TRBJ2-1	TGTGCCAGCAGCCCAGCCGGACTAGCGGCTTCATACAATGAGCAGTTCTTC	CASSPAGLAASYNEQFF
TRBV7-6	.	TRBJ1-5	TGTGCCAGCAGCTTACAGAGCAATCAGCCCCAGCATTTT	CASSLQSNQPQHF
TRBV5-1	.	TRBJ2-2	TGCGCCAGCAGCTTGGGACAGAGGAACACCGGGGAGCTGTTTTTT	CASSLGQRNTGELFF
TRBV10-2	TRBD2	TRBJ2-5	TGCGCCAGCAGTGAGCCGGGGACTGGCCGGGAGGCCCAGTACTTC	CASSEPGTGREAQYF
TRBV7-3	TRBD1	TRBJ1-1	TGTGCCAGCAGCCCCCCAGGGGGCAGGAACACTGAAGCTTTCTTT	CASSPPGGRNTEAFF
TRBV2	TRBD1	TRBJ2-7	TGTGCCAGCAGACTCGACAGGGGGCGCAACGAGCAGTACTTC	CASRLDRGRNEQYF
TRBV24-1	.	TRBJ2-1	TGTGCCACCAGGAGCCAGGGCTACAATGAGCAGTTCTTC	CATRSQGYNEQFF